A selection of T cell receptor beta chains follows, all from one sample in a study of shared clonotypes between healthy human individuals. Profiled with immunoSEQ multiplex PCR; TCRdb holds only in-frame clones, not every one. In the table there are about 1.9 million clones, just under 95% of which are singletons. Sample: naive CD8+ T cells from PBMCs. All receptors derive from a man aged 18 to 29 in good health. Some clones in this sample may be carry-over from other donors' samples. CDR3s include the opening cysteine and the closing phenylalanine or tryptophan. The order of the fields is V gene, clone size, CDR3 length, CDR3 protein. Size values are once, few and many counts, or a class for expanded clones, and some rows have none.

V: TRBV5-6; size: NA; length: 16; CDR3: CASSPEGRGQYNEQFF
V: TRBV27; size: NA; length: 13; CDR3: CASSGDRGYEQYF
V: TRBV27; size: NA; length: 14; CDR3: CASSLTPAPVEQYF
V: TRBV6-5; size: NA; length: 14; CDR3: CASSYGGGAKPQHF
V: TRBV27; size: once; length: 16; CDR3: CASSLSNWGLFSEAFF
V: TRBV6-6; size: NA; length: 13; CDR3: CASSYLWGYEQYF
V: TRBV7-9; size: NA; length: 17; CDR3: CASSPRQAGFYTGELFF
V: TRBV5-4; size: once; length: 15; CDR3: CASTSGGGITYGYTF
V: TRBV7-2; size: NA; length: 15; CDR3: CASSLNRGTNTEAFF
V: TRBV30; size: NA; length: 12; CDR3: CAWSFSSYEQYF
V: TRBV7-2; size: NA; length: 13; CDR3: CASSPRLVVEQFF
V: TRBV7-9; size: NA; length: 14; CDR3: CASSSRGQLYGYTF
V: TRBV7-2; size: NA; length: 14; CDR3: CASSLPVKKYEQYF
V: TRBV7-8; size: NA; length: 16; CDR3: CASSPWTGEWASEAFF
V: TRBV4-1; size: NA; length: 15; CDR3: CASSPEGQRGEPQHF
V: TRBV9; size: NA; length: 15; CDR3: CASSVTGTALYGYTF
V: TRBV11-2; size: NA; length: 17; CDR3: CASSTDTSGLAKNIQYF
V: TRBV7-9; size: once; length: 15; CDR3: CASSSLTGAKETQYF
V: TRBV28; size: NA; length: 13; CDR3: CASTGDHSYEQYF
V: TRBV4-1; size: NA; length: 14; CDR3: CASSQARESQPQHF
V: TRBV28; size: NA; length: 14; CDR3: CASSFAGLTYEQYF
V: TRBV25-1; size: NA; length: 13; CDR3: CASSLYRDAEQYF
V: TRBV28; size: NA; length: 11; CDR3: CASIGNYEQYF
V: TRBV16; size: NA; length: 12; CDR3: CASSQSSNEQFF
V: TRBV5-1; size: NA; length: 17; CDR3: CASSLGQGFEMNTEAFF
V: TRBV4-3; size: NA; length: 13; CDR3: CASSQDPIGELFF
V: TRBV19; size: NA; length: 14; CDR3: CASTPSGGAYGYTF
V: TRBV11-2; size: NA; length: 17; CDR3: CASSRRGGQAYTDTQYF
V: TRBV10-3; size: NA; length: 15; CDR3: CAVGEQRRSQETQYF
V: TRBV6-1; size: NA; length: 17; CDR3: CASSANPSTRGNYGYTF
V: TRBV7-9; size: NA; length: 15; CDR3: CASSLAPSGYNEQFF
V: TRBV29-1; size: NA; length: 13; CDR3: CSVVRDLSYEQYF
V: TRBV11-2; size: NA; length: 16; CDR3: CASSWGAGELANEQFF
V: TRBV7-3; size: NA; length: 13; CDR3: CASSETSGNEQYF
V: TRBV6-6; size: NA; length: 16; CDR3: CASRIRPGRGNTEAFF
V: TRBV5-1; size: NA; length: 17; CDR3: CASSLSSSGKVKNIQYF
V: TRBV30; size: NA; length: 15; CDR3: CAWSPTGQGLETQYF
V: TRBV4-2; size: NA; length: 12; CDR3: CAISLSTGELFF
V: TRBV11-2; size: once; length: 14; CDR3: CASSSPTSGYEQYF
V: TRBV4-2; size: NA; length: 15; CDR3: CASSQVAGKTGELFF
V: TRBV6-1; size: NA; length: 15; CDR3: CASSGTTTRSYEQYF
V: TRBV2; size: NA; length: 18; CDR3: CASSEDGAGEGSGNTIYF
V: TRBV27; size: NA; length: 14; CDR3: CASSLYGRAETQYF
V: TRBV7-9; size: NA; length: 14; CDR3: CASSQRDRAYEQYF
V: TRBV7-9; size: NA; length: 12; CDR3: CASSSPTGEAFF
V: TRBV28; size: NA; length: 17; CDR3: CASSLSRHYNSNQPQHF
V: TRBV9; size: once; length: 14; CDR3: CASSEEGRTETQYF
V: TRBV19; size: NA; length: 16; CDR3: CASSIGRGSKADTQYF
V: TRBV5-6; size: NA; length: 16; CDR3: CASSSGSGLRIYEQYF
V: TRBV7-8; size: NA; length: 15; CDR3: CASSLPTGLSYEQYF
V: TRBV19; size: NA; length: 13; CDR3: CASSAVQGNTIYF